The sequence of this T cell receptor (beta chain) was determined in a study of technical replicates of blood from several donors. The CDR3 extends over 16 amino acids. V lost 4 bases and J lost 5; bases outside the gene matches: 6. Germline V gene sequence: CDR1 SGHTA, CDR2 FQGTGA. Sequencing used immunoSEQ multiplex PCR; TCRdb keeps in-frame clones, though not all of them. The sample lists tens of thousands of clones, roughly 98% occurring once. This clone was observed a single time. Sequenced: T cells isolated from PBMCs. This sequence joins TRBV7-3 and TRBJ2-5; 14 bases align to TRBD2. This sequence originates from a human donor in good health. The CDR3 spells CASSSGLAGGWETQYF. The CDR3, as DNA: TGTGCCAGCAGCTCAGGACTAGCGGGGGGTTGGGAGACCCAGTACTTC.